One sample yielded the 12 T cell receptor beta chains listed below, sequenced in a study of tumor-infiltrating lymphocytes in primary liver carcinoma. Researchers drew blood RNA from unsorted whole blood and extracted germline DNA as well. Reverse transcription of roughly 480 ng total RNA with a constant-region primer produced TCR beta cDNA. TCR beta libraries came from three nested multiplex PCR rounds using slightly modified ARM-PCR. TRBV1-TRBV30 forward primers and a C-beta reverse primer were used in the first two PCR rounds, which each ran for 9 to 10 cycles. TCRdb analysed the multiplex PCR reads with MiXCR anew, one entry per CDR3 protein. The table lists just over 300,000 distinct CDR3 sequences, 50% to 75% of them singletons, with approximately 15% in the top ten. The sample taken for sequencing was peripheral blood. The source of these receptors is a woman younger than 45 with primary liver carcinoma and hepatitis B virus infection.

The rearrangement uses TRBV7-9 and TRBJ2-1; 7 bases align to TRBD2. CDR1 SEHNR and CDR2 FQNEAQ come from the germline V gene (reference sequence). V shed 5 bases, J shed 0 bases, and the junction held 10 bases outside the gene matches. This CDR3 has 17 residues. The CDR3 nucleotides read TGTGCCAGCAGCCCCCGTCTAGCGGCGAGCTCCTACAATGAGCAGTTCTTC. Residues: CASSPRLAASSYNEQFF.

This sequence joins TRBV6-5 and TRBJ1-1; tentative D call: TRBD1 (5 bases). This CDR3 region has 15 residues. Looked up from germline, CDR1 is MNHEY and CDR2 is SVGAGI. Trimming stripped 4 bases from V and 7 bases from J, with 19 bases between. CDR3 DNA sequence: TGTGCCAGCAGTTGGGACGCGGTCTCCGTGAGTGAAGCTTTCTTT. Amino acids: CASSWDAVSVSEAFF.

A note on this clonotype: A much more abundant neighbour one base away suggests this may be a read error. The chain links TRBV12-5 to TRBJ2-3, with D possibly matching TRBD2 (6 bases). Trimming shortened V by 5 bases and J by 2 bases, and 14 bases separated the two germline ends. Germline CDR1 LGHNT, CDR2 FRNRAP. The CDR3 is 15 residues long. The CDR3 protein is CASGRLVDPTDTQYF. CDR3 DNA: TGTGCTAGTGGTCGACTAGTGGACCCCACAGATACGCAGTATTTT.

The chain couples TRBV12-3 or TRBV12-4 to TRBJ2-1; 8 bases fit TRBD1. The CDR3 extends over 17 amino acids. With V trimmed by 4 bases and J by 5 bases, 13 bases remained unmatched. The CDR3 region is CASSSPRQGTLDNEQFF. CDR3 nucleotides: TGTGCCAGCAGTTCGCCGCGACAGGGGACTCTCGACAATGAGCAGTTCTTC.

This clonotype has more than one count but fewer than ten. This may be a read error, as it is one base from a much larger clone. The chain uses TRBV11-2 and TRBJ1-1; D gene unclear. The CDR3 sequence is 12 residues long. V lost 1 base, J lost 4 bases, and 4 bases lay in between. The germline CDR1 and CDR2 sequences are SGHAT and FQNNGV. The CDR3 loop reads CASSLAFTEAFF. CDR3 nucleotide sequence: TGTGCCAGCAGCTTAGCATTCACTGAAGCTTTCTTT.

As regards this clonotype: A single base separates this from a much larger clone, so it may be a read error. The CDR3 coding sequence is TGCGCCAGCAGCCAAGGGAGCATTAACGTCCTAGGGGAGACCCAGTACTTC. Amino acids: CASSQGSINVLGETQYF. V usage is TRBV4-3 and J usage is TRBJ2-5; the D is unclear. Germline CDR1 reads LGHNA; CDR2 reads YSLEER. V was cut by 1 base and J by 5 bases, with 20 bases left in between. This CDR3 is 17 amino acids long.

The chain has TRBV4-2 and TRBJ2-3; D possibly corresponds to TRBD1 (6 bases). Germline V gene data show CDR1 as LGHNA and CDR2 as YNFKEQ. This CDR3 region has 15 residues. V lost 0 bases to trimming and J lost 3 bases, with 10 bases between them. CDR3 amino acids: CASSQEPGVTDTQYF. The CDR3 region has the DNA TGTGCCAGCAGCCAAGAACCAGGGGTGACAGATACGCAGTATTTT.

This clonotype was seen at least ten times. This chain uses TRBV11-2 with TRBJ2-1; 10 nucleotides align to TRBD2. CDR3 size: 15 residues. Trimming took 0 bases from V and 8 from J; bases not matched to a gene: 4. Germline values: CDR1 SGHAT, CDR2 FQNNGV. The CDR3 nucleotides are TGTGCCAGCAGCTTAGAGGCTAGCGGGAGACATGAGCAGTTCTTC. Translating it yields CASSLEASGRHEQFF.

In its sample, this clonotype was seen a few times. The chain combines TRBV30 with TRBJ2-3; 14 positions match TRBD2. The CDR3 covers 16 residues. The germline gives CDR1 GTSNPN, CDR2 SVGIG (reference sequence). V shed 6 bases and J 0 bases; nucleotides not matched to a gene: 5. This CDR3 reads CACGLAGGPSTDTQYF. In DNA, the CDR3 is TGTGCCTGCGGACTAGCGGGAGGCCCTAGCACAGATACGCAGTATTTT.

As regards this clonotype: A read error is possible here, since a much larger clone lies one base away. The chain has TRBV4-1 and TRBJ2-3, with 9 positions matching TRBD2. The CDR3 contains 18 residues. Germline CDR1 reads MGHRA; CDR2 reads YSYEKL. CDR3 loop: CASSQDPPDSGSTDMQYF. CDR3 nucleotides: TGCGCCAGCAGCCAAGACCCCCCGGATAGCGGGAGCACAGATATGCAGTATTTT.

Note on this clonotype: This may arise from a read error, as a much more abundant clone is one base away. The conserved phenylalanine or tryptophan is not found at the CDR3 terminus, so this likely reflects a read error. CDR3 loop: CASSYSPETSVGEQYL. The CDR3 DNA sequence: TGTGCCAGCAGTTACTCCCCCGAGACTAGCGTGGGCGAGCAGTACCTC. This sequence joins TRBV6-5 and TRBJ2-7, with 8 nucleotides matching TRBD2. The J segment lost 6 bases and the V segment lost 0 bases, leaving 10 bases of the junction unmatched. This CDR3 contains 16 residues. Per germline, CDR1 MNHEY and CDR2 SVGAGI.

To note about this clonotype: A much larger clone is a single base away; this may be a read error. V is TRBV12-3 or TRBV12-4 and J is TRBJ2-1, with 8 positions matching TRBD2. V dropped 6 bases and J dropped 9; count of bases not matched to a gene: 7. This CDR3 spans 13 amino acids. CDR3 coding DNA: TGTGCCAGCAGGAGCGGGAGCTCCATTGAGCAGTTCTTC. This codes for CASRSGSSIEQFF.